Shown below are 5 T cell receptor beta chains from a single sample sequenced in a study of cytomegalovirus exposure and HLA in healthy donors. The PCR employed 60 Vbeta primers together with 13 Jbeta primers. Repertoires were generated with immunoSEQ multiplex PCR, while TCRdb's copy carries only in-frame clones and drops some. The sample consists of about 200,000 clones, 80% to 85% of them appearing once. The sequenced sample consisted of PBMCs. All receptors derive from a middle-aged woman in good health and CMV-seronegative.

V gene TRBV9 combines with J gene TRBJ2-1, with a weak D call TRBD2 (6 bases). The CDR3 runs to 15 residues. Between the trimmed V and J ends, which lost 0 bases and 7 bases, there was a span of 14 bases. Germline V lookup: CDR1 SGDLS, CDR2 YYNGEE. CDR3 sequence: CASSVGLGTWNEQFF. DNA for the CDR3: TGTGCCAGCAGCGTAGGGTTGGGGACTTGGAATGAGCAGTTCTTC. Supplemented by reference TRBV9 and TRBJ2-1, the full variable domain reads DSGVTQTPKHLITATGQRVTLRCSPRSGDLSVYWYQQSLDQGLQFLIQYYNGEERAKGNILERFSAQQFPDLHSELNLSSLELGDSALYFCASSVGLGTWNEQFFGPGTRLTVL.

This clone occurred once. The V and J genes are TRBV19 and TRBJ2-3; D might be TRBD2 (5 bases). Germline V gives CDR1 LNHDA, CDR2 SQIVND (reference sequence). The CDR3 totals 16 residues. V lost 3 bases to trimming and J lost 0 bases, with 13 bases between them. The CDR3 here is CASSIRGSLSTDTQYF. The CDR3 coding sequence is TGTGCCAGTAGTATTCGAGGGTCCCTTAGCACAGATACGCAGTATTTT.

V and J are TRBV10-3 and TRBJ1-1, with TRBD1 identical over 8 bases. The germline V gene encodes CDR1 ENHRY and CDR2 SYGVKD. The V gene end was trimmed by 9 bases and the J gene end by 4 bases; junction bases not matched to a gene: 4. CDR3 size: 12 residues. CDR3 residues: CAIGQGGTEAFF. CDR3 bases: TGTGCCATAGGACAGGGCGGCACTGAAGCTTTCTTT.

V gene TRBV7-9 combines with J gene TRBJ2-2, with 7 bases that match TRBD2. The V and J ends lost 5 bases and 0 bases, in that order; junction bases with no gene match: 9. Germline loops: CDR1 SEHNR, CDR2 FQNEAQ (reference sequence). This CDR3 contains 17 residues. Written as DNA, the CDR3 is TGTGCCAGCAGCGGCACCTCCGGGACTACGAACACCGGGGAGCTGTTTTTT. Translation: CASSGTSGTTNTGELFF.

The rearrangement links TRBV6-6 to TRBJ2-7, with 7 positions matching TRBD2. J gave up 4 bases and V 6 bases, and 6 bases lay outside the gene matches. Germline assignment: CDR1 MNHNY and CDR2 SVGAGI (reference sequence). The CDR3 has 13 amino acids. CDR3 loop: CASRRPGGYEQYF. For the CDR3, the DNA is TGTGCCAGCAGACGGCCCGGGGGGTACGAGCAGTACTTC.